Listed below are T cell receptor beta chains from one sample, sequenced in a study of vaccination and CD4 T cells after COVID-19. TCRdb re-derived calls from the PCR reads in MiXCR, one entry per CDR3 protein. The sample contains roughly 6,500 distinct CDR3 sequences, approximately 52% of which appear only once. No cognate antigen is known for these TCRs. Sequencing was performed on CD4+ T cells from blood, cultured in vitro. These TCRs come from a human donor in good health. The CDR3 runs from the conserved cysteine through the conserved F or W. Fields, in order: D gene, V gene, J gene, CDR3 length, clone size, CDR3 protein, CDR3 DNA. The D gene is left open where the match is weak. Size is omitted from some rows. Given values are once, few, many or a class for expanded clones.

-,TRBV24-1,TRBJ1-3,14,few,CATSDPTRGNTIYF,TGTGCCACCAGTGACCCAACCAGGGGAAACACCATATATTTT
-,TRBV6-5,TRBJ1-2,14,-,CASSYQQGYLGYTF,TGTGCCAGCAGTTACCAGCAGGGGTATCTTGGCTACACCTTC
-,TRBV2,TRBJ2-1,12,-,CASRISVDEQFF,TGTGCCAGCAGGATCTCAGTGGATGAGCAGTTCTTC
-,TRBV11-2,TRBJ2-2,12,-,CASSQGPGELFF,TGTGCCAGCAGCCAGGGGCCCGGGGAGCTGTTTTTT
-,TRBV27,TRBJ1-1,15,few,CASSFLRGTNTEAFF,TGTGCCAGCAGTTTCCTCAGGGGCACAAACACTGAAGCTTTCTTT
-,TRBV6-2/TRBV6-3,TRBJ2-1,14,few,CASRDTAIPQEQFF,TGTGCCAGCAGGGACACCGCAATCCCCCAAGAGCAGTTCTTC
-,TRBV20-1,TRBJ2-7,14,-,CSAARSGPGDEQYF,TGCAGTGCTGCCCGCTCCGGTCCTGGGGACGAGCAGTACTTC
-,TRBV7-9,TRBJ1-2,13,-,CASSFPGGNGYTF,TGTGCCAGCAGCTTTCCGGGGGGCAATGGCTACACCTTC
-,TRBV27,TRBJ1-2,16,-,CASSVIRPGGPDGYTF,TGTGCCAGCAGTGTCATCCGCCCGGGGGGCCCGGATGGCTACACCTTC
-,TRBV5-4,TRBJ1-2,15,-,CASSLYGVTNYGYTF,TGTGCCAGCAGCTTGTATGGGGTTACTAACTATGGCTACACCTTC
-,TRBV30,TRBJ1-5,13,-,CAWTHGSNQPQHF,TGTGCCTGGACCCATGGTAGCAATCAGCCCCAGCATTTT
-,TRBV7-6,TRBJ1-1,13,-,CASSSRVGRGAFF,TGTGCCAGCAGCTCCCGGGTCGGCAGGGGAGCTTTCTTT
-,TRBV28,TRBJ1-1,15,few,CASSWVFHMNTEAFF,TGTGCCAGCAGTTGGGTCTTTCATATGAACACTGAAGCTTTCTTT
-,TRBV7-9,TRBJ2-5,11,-,CASSLMETQYF,TGTGCCAGCAGCTTAATGGAGACCCAGTACTTC
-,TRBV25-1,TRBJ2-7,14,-,CASSVSGGSGEQYF,TGTGCCAGCAGTGTCTCCGGGGGATCGGGTGAGCAGTACTTC
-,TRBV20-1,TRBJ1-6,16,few,CSARRLSSSYNSPLHF,TGCAGTGCTAGGCGCCTCAGCAGCTCCTATAATTCACCCCTCCACTTT
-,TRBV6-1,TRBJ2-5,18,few,CASSVGGPLSRIRETQYF,TGTGCCAGCAGTGTGGGGGGGCCCCTGAGTAGGATCAGAGAGACCCAGTACTTC
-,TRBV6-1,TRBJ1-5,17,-,CATKYHKTGPGGQPQHF,TGTGCCACCAAGTACCATAAAACAGGCCCTGGAGGTCAGCCCCAGCATTTT
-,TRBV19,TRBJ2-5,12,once,CASSPDSETQYF,TGTGCCAGTAGTCCAGATAGTGAGACCCAGTACTTC
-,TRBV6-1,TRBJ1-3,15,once,CASSELGGHGNTIYF,TGTGCCAGCAGTGAGTTAGGGGGGCATGGAAACACCATATATTTT
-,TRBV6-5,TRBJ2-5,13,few,CASSFASGGNPYF,TGTGCCAGCAGTTTTGCCTCCGGGGGAAACCCGTACTTC
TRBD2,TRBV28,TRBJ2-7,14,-,CASSIPTSGSDQYF,TGTGCCAGCAGTATCCCGACTAGCGGGAGCGACCAGTACTTC
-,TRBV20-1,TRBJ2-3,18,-,CSAEINLGGPTSTDTQYF,TGCAGTGCCGAAATAAACCTGGGAGGACCCACTAGCACAGATACGCAGTATTTT
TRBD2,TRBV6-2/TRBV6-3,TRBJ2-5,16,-,CASSYPGLAVQETQYF,TGTGCCAGCAGTTATCCGGGACTAGCGGTCCAAGAGACCCAGTACTTC
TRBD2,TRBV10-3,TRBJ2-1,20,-,CATQDSSFGGSKLGYNEQFF,TGTGCCACCCAGGACTCTTCTTTCGGGGGGAGTAAGCTTGGGTACAATGAGCAGTTCTTC
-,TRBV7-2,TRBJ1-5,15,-,CASSLWGGGNQPQHF,TGTGCCAGCAGCTTATGGGGGGGAGGCAATCAGCCCCAGCATTTT
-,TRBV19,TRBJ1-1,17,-,CASRAGAGWKMNTEAFF,TGTGCCAGTAGGGCCGGGGCGGGTTGGAAGATGAACACTGAAGCTTTCTTT
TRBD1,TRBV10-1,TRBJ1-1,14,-,CASRSTGANTEAFF,TGCGCCAGCCGGAGCACAGGGGCGAACACTGAAGCTTTCTTT
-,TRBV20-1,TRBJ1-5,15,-,CSAPTGGGVNQPQHF,TGCAGTGCTCCAACCGGGGGGGGGGTGAATCAGCCCCAGCATTTT
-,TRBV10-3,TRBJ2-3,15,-,CAIKIASTSTDTQYF,TGTGCCATCAAGATAGCGTCTACTAGCACAGATACGCAGTATTTT
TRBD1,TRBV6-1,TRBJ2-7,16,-,CASSRHRDRGDYEQYF,TGTGCCAGCAGTAGACACCGGGACAGGGGGGACTACGAGCAGTACTTC
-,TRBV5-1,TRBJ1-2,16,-,CASSLRRGVGDYGYTF,TGCGCCAGCAGCTTGAGGCGGGGAGTTGGTGACTATGGCTACACCTTC
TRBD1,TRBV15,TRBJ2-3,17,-,CATSRVFKGQGLDTQYF,TGTGCCACCAGCAGAGTTTTTAAGGGACAGGGGTTAGATACGCAGTATTTT
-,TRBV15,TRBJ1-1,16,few,CATSRQLGVNLAEAFF,TGTGCCACCAGCAGGCAGCTTGGGGTAAACTTAGCTGAAGCTTTCTTT
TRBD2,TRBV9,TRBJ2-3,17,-,CASSVASTGGDTDTQYF,TGTGCCAGCAGCGTAGCTTCGACGGGAGGGGACACAGATACGCAGTATTTT
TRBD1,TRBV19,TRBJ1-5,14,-,CASAGTAGNQPQHF,TGTGCCTCGGCAGGGACAGCAGGCAATCAGCCCCAGCATTTT
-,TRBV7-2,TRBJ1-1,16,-,CASSLTQRGRAAEAFF,TGTGCCAGCAGCTTAACTCAGAGGGGCAGGGCTGCTGAAGCTTTCTTT
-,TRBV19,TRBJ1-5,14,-,CASSRMGNPRPQHF,TGTGCCAGTAGCAGAATGGGGAACCCGCGGCCCCAGCATTTT
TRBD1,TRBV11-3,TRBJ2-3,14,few,CASKGGRSTDTQYF,TGTGCCAGCAAAGGGGGCAGATCAACAGATACGCAGTATTTT
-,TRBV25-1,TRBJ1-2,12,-,CASSEYPGSYTF,TGTGCCAGCAGTGAATACCCCGGTAGCTACACCTTC
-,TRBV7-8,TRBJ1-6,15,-,CASSLRQSFNSPLHF,TGTGCCAGCAGTTTAAGACAGAGCTTTAATTCACCCCTCCACTTT
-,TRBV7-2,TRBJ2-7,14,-,CASSLQYRAYEQYF,TGTGCCAGCAGCTTGCAGTATAGAGCCTACGAGCAGTACTTC
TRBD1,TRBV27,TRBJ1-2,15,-,CASSFNEGGAGGYTF,TGTGCCAGCAGTTTTAATGAAGGGGGCGCAGGTGGCTACACCTTC
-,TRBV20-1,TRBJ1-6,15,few,CSAGVARTYNSPLHF,TGCAGTGCTGGGGTTGCGAGGACGTATAATTCACCCCTCCACTTT
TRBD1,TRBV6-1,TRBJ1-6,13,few,CASTGTGRTPLHF,TGTGCCAGCACCGGGACAGGGAGGACACCCCTCCACTTT
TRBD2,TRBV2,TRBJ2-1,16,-,CASSPGTSFTANEQFF,TGTGCCAGCAGTCCCGGGACTAGCTTTACGGCCAATGAGCAGTTCTTC
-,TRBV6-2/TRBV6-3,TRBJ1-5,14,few,CASSRTRGGQPQHF,TGTGCCAGCAGTAGGACTAGGGGCGGCCAGCCCCAGCATTTT
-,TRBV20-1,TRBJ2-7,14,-,CSVGKETSGNEQYF,TGCAGTGTTGGGAAGGAGACTTCTGGCAACGAGCAGTACTTC
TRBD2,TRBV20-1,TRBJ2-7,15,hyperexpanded,CSAPILAGGPYEQYF,TGCAGTGCTCCTATCCTAGCGGGAGGACCCTACGAGCAGTACTTC
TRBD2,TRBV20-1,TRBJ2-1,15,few,CSASPVGRGGNEQFF,TGCAGTGCTAGCCCCGTCGGGCGGGGGGGCAATGAGCAGTTCTTC
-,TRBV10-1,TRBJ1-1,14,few,CASRAPGERTEAFF,TGCGCCAGCAGAGCGCCAGGGGAAAGGACTGAAGCTTTCTTT
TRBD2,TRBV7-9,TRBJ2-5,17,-,CASSRTLGLAGEETQYF,TGTGCCAGCAGTCGTACCCTGGGACTAGCGGGAGAAGAGACCCAGTACTTC
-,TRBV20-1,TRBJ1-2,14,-,CSAREGGTLYGYTF,TGCAGTGCTAGAGAGGGGGGCACCCTCTATGGCTACACCTTC
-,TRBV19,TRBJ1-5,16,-,CASSIMVGLSNQPQHF,TGTGCCAGTAGTATAATGGTAGGACTCAGCAATCAGCCCCAGCATTTT
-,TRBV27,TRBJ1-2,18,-,CASSFGGAWTASNYGYTF,TGTGCCAGCAGTTTCGGGGGGGCCTGGACAGCTTCTAACTATGGCTACACCTTC
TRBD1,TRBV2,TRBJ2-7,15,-,CASSDPGQAGNEQYF,TGTGCCAGCAGTGACCCGGGACAGGCGGGAAACGAGCAGTACTTC
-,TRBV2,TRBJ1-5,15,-,CASSELRGPNQPQHF,TGTGCCAGCAGTGAGCTCAGGGGACCCAATCAGCCCCAGCATTTT
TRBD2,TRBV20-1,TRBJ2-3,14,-,CSAQPGGRRDTQYF,TGCAGTGCTCAACCGGGGGGGAGAAGAGATACGCAGTATTTT
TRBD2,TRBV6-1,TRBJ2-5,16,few,CASSQLAGERQETQYF,TGTGCCAGCAGTCAGCTAGCGGGAGAGCGCCAAGAGACCCAGTACTTC